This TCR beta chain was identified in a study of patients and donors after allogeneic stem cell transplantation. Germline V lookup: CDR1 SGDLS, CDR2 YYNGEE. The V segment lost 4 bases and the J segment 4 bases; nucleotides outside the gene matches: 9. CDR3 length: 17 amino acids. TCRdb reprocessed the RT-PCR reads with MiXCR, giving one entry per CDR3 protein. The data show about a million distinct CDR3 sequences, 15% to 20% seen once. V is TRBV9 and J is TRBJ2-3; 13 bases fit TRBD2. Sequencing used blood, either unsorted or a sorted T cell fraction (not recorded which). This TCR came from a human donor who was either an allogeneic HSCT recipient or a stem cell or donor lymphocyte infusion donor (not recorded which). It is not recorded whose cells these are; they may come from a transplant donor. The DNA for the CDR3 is TGTGCCAGCAGCTCAGAAACTAGCGGGAGGGATTCAGATACGCAGTATTTT. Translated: CASSSETSGRDSDTQYF.